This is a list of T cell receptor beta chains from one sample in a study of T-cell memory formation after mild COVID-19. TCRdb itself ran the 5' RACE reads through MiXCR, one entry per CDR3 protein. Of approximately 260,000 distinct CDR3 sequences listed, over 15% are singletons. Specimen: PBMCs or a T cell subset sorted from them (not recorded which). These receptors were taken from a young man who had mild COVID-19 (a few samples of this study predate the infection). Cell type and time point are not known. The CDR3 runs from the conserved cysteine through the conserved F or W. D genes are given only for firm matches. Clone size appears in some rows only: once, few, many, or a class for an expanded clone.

cdr3_aa: CASSVASIRSDGYTF
cdr3_nt: TGTGCCAGCAGCGTAGCCAGTATAAGATCTGATGGCTACACCTTC
d_call: -
clone_size: -
j_call: TRBJ1-2
v_call: TRBV9

cdr3_aa: CSVGTGVVYGYTF
cdr3_nt: TGCAGCGTAGGGACAGGAGTAGTCTATGGCTACACCTTC
d_call: TRBD1
clone_size: few
j_call: TRBJ1-2
v_call: TRBV29-1

cdr3_aa: CASSLRGRVTEAFF
cdr3_nt: TGCGCCAGCAGCTTGAGGGGGAGGGTCACTGAAGCTTTCTTT
d_call: -
clone_size: -
j_call: TRBJ1-1
v_call: TRBV5-1

cdr3_aa: CATSRTGAGNTIYF
cdr3_nt: TGTGCCACCAGCAGAACAGGGGCCGGAAACACCATATATTTT
d_call: TRBD1
clone_size: -
j_call: TRBJ1-3
v_call: TRBV15

cdr3_aa: CASSYSYDDGYTF
cdr3_nt: TGTGCCAGCAGTTACTCGTACGACGACGGCTACACCTTC
d_call: -
clone_size: -
j_call: TRBJ1-2
v_call: TRBV6-6

cdr3_aa: CSVMDRGLYEQYF
cdr3_nt: TGCAGCGTCATGGACAGGGGCCTCTACGAGCAGTACTTC
d_call: TRBD1
clone_size: -
j_call: TRBJ2-7
v_call: TRBV29-1

cdr3_aa: CASSRGLAGGQDTQYF
cdr3_nt: TGTGCCAGCAGCAGAGGACTAGCGGGGGGTCAAGATACGCAGTATTTT
d_call: TRBD2
clone_size: few
j_call: TRBJ2-3
v_call: TRBV6-2/TRBV6-3

cdr3_aa: CASSLMGLKINTDTQYF
cdr3_nt: TGTGCCAGCAGCTTAATGGGACTCAAGATCAACACAGATACGCAGTATTTT
d_call: -
clone_size: few
j_call: TRBJ2-3
v_call: TRBV7-9

cdr3_aa: CASSYSISPPGELFF
cdr3_nt: TGTGCCAGCAGTTACAGTATTTCCCCCCCCGGGGAGCTGTTTTTT
d_call: -
clone_size: few
j_call: TRBJ2-2
v_call: TRBV6-2/TRBV6-3

cdr3_aa: CASSNRGRTTEAFF
cdr3_nt: TGCGCCAGCAGCAACAGGGGAAGGACGACTGAAGCTTTCTTT
d_call: TRBD1
clone_size: -
j_call: TRBJ1-1
v_call: TRBV5-1

cdr3_aa: CASSHTGEKPQHF
cdr3_nt: TGCGCCAGCAGCCATACAGGGGAAAAGCCCCAGCATTTT
d_call: TRBD1
clone_size: -
j_call: TRBJ1-5
v_call: TRBV5-1

cdr3_aa: CASSGPTGQGDTQYF
cdr3_nt: TGTGCCAGCAGCGGCCCTACGGGACAGGGGGATACGCAGTATTTT
d_call: TRBD1
clone_size: few
j_call: TRBJ2-3
v_call: TRBV28

cdr3_aa: CASTHGGTEAFF
cdr3_nt: TGTGCCAGCACCCACGGGGGCACTGAAGCTTTCTTT
d_call: -
clone_size: few
j_call: TRBJ1-1
v_call: TRBV6-2/TRBV6-3

cdr3_aa: CASSLTWGTGSYNEQFF
cdr3_nt: TGTGCCAGCAGCTTAACATGGGGGACAGGCTCCTACAATGAGCAGTTCTTC
d_call: TRBD1
clone_size: few
j_call: TRBJ2-1
v_call: TRBV7-2

cdr3_aa: CATTLRAGGADTQYF
cdr3_nt: TGTGCCACCACCCTTCGGGCGGGGGGTGCAGATACGCAGTATTTT
d_call: TRBD2
clone_size: few
j_call: TRBJ2-3
v_call: TRBV19

cdr3_aa: CSVTWRTGADYEQYF
cdr3_nt: TGCAGCGTCACTTGGAGGACAGGGGCGGACTACGAGCAGTACTTC
d_call: TRBD1
clone_size: many
j_call: TRBJ2-7
v_call: TRBV29-1

cdr3_aa: CASSFGRTGGYGYTF
cdr3_nt: TGCGCCAGCAGCTTTGGCCGGACAGGGGGGTATGGCTACACCTTC
d_call: TRBD1
clone_size: -
j_call: TRBJ1-2
v_call: TRBV5-1